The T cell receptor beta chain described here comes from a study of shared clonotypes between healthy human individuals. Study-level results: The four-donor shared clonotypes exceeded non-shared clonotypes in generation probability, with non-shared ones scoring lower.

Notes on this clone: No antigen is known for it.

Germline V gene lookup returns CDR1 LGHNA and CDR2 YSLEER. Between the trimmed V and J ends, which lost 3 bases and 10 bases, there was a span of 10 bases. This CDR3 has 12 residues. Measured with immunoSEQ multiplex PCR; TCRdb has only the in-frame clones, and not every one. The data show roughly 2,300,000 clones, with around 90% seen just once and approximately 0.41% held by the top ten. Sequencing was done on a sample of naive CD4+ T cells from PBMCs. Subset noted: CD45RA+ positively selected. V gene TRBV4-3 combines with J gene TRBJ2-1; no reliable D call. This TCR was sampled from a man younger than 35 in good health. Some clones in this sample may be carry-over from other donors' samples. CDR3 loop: CASSQKKGEQFF. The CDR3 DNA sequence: TGCGCCAGCAGCCAGAAAAAGGGCGAGCAGTTCTTC.